Below are 7 T cell receptor beta chains sequenced from a single sample in a study of T cell responses to AZD1222 COVID-19 vaccine. The method was immunoSEQ multiplex PCR; TCRdb's version includes in-frame clones alone and lacks a portion of them. The sample consists of under 200,000 clones, about nine tenths of them appearing once. Sequenced material: peripheral blood, taken on day 0 of AZD1222 vaccination. The receptors stem from an adult in good health.

J is TRBJ1-2 and V is TRBV5-6; D remains ambiguous. This CDR3 comprises 17 residues. Trimming removed 5 bases from V and 8 bases from J, with 28 bases in between. Germline assignment: CDR1 SGHDT and CDR2 YYEEEE. The CDR3 loop reads CASSCVGEGPLCKGYTF. DNA for the CDR3: TGTGCCAGCAGTTGCGTAGGAGAAGGACCCCTTTGTAAGGGCTACACCTTC.

The rearrangement joins TRBV30 to TRBJ1-1, with D possibly matching TRBD1 (5 bases). The CDR3 extends over 13 amino acids. Deletions cut 0 bases from V and 12 bases from J, with 17 bases between. Germline V gene sequence: CDR1 GTSNPN, CDR2 SVGIG (reference sequence). This CDR3 is CAWSVRGPLGTFF. In nucleotides, the CDR3 is TGTGCCTGGAGTGTTAGGGGACCGCTTGGAACTTTCTTT.

As regards this clone: This sample also contains other DNA sequences that code for the same CDR3. This chain links TRBV14 with TRBJ1-2; 9 bases line up with TRBD1. Germline-derived CDR1 and CDR2 are SGHDN and FVKESK. The CDR3 consists of 14 residues. Trimming cost V 4 bases and J 1 base; bases outside gene matches: 1. CDR3 nucleotides: TGTGCCAGCAGCCCGGGACAGGGTAACTATGGCTACACCTTC. Residues: CASSPGQGNYGYTF.

The chain has TRBV10-1 and TRBJ2-6; possibly TRBD1 for D (5 bases). The CDR3 extends over 18 amino acids. Trimming removed 11 bases from V and 0 bases from J, with 23 bases in between. Germline V CDR1 and CDR2: WNHNN, SYGVQD (reference sequence). The DNA for the CDR3 is TGCGCCGCCATACCACTGGACACTGGGGTCTCTGGGGCCAACGTCCTGACTTTC. Residues: CAAIPLDTGVSGANVLTF.

The chain couples TRBV12-3 or TRBV12-4 to TRBJ1-2; D not certain. The CDR3 extends over 12 amino acids. V lost 3 bases to trimming and J lost 8 bases, with 10 bases between them. The CDR3 sequence is CASSLEVMGYTF. CDR3 sequence (DNA): TGTGCCAGCAGTTTGGAAGTGATGGGCTACACCTTC.

The chain uses TRBV19 and TRBJ1-5; D might be TRBD1 (5 bases). The CDR3 runs 17 residues. CDR1 is LNHDA, CDR2 SQIVND, per germline (reference sequence). Trimming left V 1 base short and J 7 bases short, with 20 bases between. CDR3 coding DNA: TGTGCCAGTAGTATAGCCCTGTCAGGGACCACCAACCAGCCCCAGCATTTT. Protein sequence: CASSIALSGTTNQPQHF. The whole variable domain, remainder taken from reference TRBV19 and TRBJ1-5, is DGGITQSPKYLFRKEGQNVTLSCEQNLNHDAMYWYRQDPGQGLRLIYYSQIVNDFQKGDIAEGYSVSREKKESFPLTVTSAQKNPTAFYLCASSIALSGTTNQPQHFGDGTRLSIL.

This sequence joins TRBV7-9 and TRBJ1-2; no reliable D call. The CDR3 is 14 amino acids. Trimming stripped 1 base from V and 6 bases from J, with 12 bases between. Germline V gene data show CDR1 as SEHNR and CDR2 as FQNEAQ (reference sequence). The CDR3 here is CASSLDFASDGYTF. In nucleotides, the CDR3 is TGTGCCAGCAGCTTAGACTTCGCGTCAGATGGCTACACCTTC. The full variable domain, its missing parts supplied by reference TRBV7-9 and TRBJ1-2, is DTGVSQNPRHKITKRGQNVTFRCDPISEHNRLYWYRQTLGQGPEFLTYFQNEAQLEKSRLLSDRFSAERPKGSFSTLEIQRTEQGDSAMYLCASSLDFASDGYTFGSGTRLTVV.